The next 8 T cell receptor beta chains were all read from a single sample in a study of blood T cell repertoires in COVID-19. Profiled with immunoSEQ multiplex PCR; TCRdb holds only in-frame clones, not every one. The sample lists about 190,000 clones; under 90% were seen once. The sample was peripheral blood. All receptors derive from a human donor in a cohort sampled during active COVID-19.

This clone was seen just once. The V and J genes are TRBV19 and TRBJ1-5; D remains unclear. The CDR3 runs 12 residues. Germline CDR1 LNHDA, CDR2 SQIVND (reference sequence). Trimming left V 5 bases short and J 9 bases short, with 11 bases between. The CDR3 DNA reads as TGTGCCAGTAGTTCTAGTTTCGGGCCCCAGCATTTT. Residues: CASSSSFGPQHF.

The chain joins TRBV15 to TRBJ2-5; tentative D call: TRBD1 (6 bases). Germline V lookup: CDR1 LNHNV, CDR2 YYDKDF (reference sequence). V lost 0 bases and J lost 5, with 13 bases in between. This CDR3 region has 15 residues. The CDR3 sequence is CATSRDGAGAETQYF. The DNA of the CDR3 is TGTGCCACCAGCAGAGATGGGGCAGGGGCGGAGACCCAGTACTTC.

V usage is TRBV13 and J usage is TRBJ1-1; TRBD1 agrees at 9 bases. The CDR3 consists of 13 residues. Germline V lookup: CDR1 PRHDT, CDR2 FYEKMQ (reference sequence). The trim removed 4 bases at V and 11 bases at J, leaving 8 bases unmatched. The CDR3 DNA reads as TGTGCCAGCAGCTACAGGGGGCTGGAGAAGGCTTTCTTT. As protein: CASSYRGLEKAFF.

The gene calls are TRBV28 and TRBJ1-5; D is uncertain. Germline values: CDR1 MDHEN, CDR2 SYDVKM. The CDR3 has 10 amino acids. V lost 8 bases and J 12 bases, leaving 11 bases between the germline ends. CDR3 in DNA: TGTGCCAGCGCCGGGAACAACCAGCATTTT. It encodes CASAGNNQHF.

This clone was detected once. The CDR3 DNA follows: TGTGCCAGCAGTGGACAAACAGGGGGAGGCTACACCTTC. Its protein product is CASSGQTGGGYTF. The chain combines TRBV25-1 with TRBJ1-2; 8 bases align to TRBD1. V lost 4 bases, J lost 8 bases, and 6 bases stayed unmatched. The germline CDR1 and CDR2 sequences are MGHDK and SYGVNS. The CDR3 is 13 residues long.

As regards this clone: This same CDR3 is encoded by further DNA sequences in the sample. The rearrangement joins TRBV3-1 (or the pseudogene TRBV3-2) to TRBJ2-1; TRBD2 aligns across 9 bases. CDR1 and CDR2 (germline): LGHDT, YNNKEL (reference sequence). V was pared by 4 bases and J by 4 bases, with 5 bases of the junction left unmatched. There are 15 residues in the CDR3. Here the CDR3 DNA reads TGTGCCAGCAGCCTAGGGACTAGCAGTTACAATGAGCAGTTCTTC. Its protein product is CASSLGTSSYNEQFF.

This CDR3 reads CASSQRTGNNSPLHF. In DNA form, the CDR3 reads TGTGCCAGCAGCCAGAGGACAGGGAACAATTCACCCCTCCACTTT. The V call is TRBV5-4, the J call TRBJ1-6; 8 bases line up with TRBD1. Germline CDR1 SGHNT, CDR2 YYREEE (reference sequence). CDR3 length: 15 amino acids. V shed 4 bases, J shed 7 bases, and the junction held 7 bases outside the gene matches.

The CDR3 sequence is CASSFGQGSEKLFF. CDR3 DNA: TGTGCCAGCAGCTTTGGACAGGGATCTGAAAAACTGTTTTTT. The V gene is TRBV7-2, the J gene TRBJ1-4; 8 positions match TRBD1. There are 14 residues in the CDR3. Trimming removed 3 bases from V and 7 bases from J; junction bases left unmatched: 4. Looked up from germline, CDR1 is SGHTA and CDR2 is FQGNSA.